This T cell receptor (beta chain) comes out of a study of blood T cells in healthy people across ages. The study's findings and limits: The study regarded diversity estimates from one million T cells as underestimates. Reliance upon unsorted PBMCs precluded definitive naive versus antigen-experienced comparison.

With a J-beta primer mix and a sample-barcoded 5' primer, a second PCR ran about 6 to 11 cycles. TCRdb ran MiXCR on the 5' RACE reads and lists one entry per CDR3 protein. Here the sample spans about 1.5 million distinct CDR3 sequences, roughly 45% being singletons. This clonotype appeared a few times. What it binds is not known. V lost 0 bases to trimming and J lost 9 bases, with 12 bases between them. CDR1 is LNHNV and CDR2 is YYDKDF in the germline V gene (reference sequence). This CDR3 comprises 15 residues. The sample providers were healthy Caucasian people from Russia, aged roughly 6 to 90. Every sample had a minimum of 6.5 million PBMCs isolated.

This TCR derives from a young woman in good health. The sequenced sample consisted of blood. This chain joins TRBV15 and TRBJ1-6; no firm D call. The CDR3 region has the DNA TGTGCCACCAGCAGAGATTCCAGCTCGAGTTCACCCCTCCACTTT. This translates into CATSRDSSSSSPLHF.